The clone carrying this T cell receptor (beta chain) was found a few times. Its antigen remains unknown. The data originate from a study of T cells in Graves' hyperthyroidism and ophthalmopathy. General study results and limits: Most clonotypes that expanded in the thyroid above 0.001 also showed up in blood. For ophthalmopathy, model prediction preceded onset by a median 6.5 months.

Pregnant or lactating patients were excluded, as were those with uncontrolled infection or other autoimmune disease. Orbital computed tomography, thyroid ultrasound, serum thyroxine and TRAb, and clinical symptoms together informed the diagnoses. Amplified TCR beta CDR3 regions came from RNA transcripts. TCR CDR3 regions were first amplified by RT-PCR with HTBI primers. TCRdb re-analysed the multiplex PCR reads in MiXCR, keeping a single row per CDR3 protein. The table lists approximately 640,000 distinct CDR3 sequences, 45% of them singletons. This CDR3 region has 14 residues. Germline V gene data show CDR1 as SEHNR and CDR2 as FQNEAQ (reference sequence). Trimming took 4 bases from V and 6 from J, leaving 13 bases between them.

V usage is TRBV7-9 and J usage is TRBJ1-5; D possibly corresponds to TRBD1 (5 bases). The source is an adult man with Graves' disease, either hyperthyroidism or ophthalmopathy (not recorded which). The sample consisted of peripheral blood or thyroid tissue (not recorded which). DNA for the CDR3: TGTGCCAGCAGCTCCTGGGGGAAAGGTCAGCCCCAGCATTTT. It yields the protein CASSSWGKGQPQHF.